The 17 T cell receptor beta chains listed next were all sequenced from one sample in a study of shared clonotypes between healthy human individuals (TCRdb year 2020). The library came from the immunoSEQ multiplex PCR assay. The clones in this table, taken by TCRdb from immuneACCESS, are in-frame only. Not every clone is retained; where verified, under half of the shortfall comes from an unresolved V gene, and the cause of the rest is unknown. The sample includes roughly 450,000 clones, with less than 85% observed a single time. The ten largest clones capture around 13% of the sample. The sample consisted of PBMCs. The source is a woman aged 40 to 49 in good health. Some clones in this sample may be carry-over from other donors' samples.

CDR3 residues: CASRGRRGADTQYF. The CDR3 DNA sequence: TGTGCCAGCAGGGGGCGGAGGGGGGCAGATACGCAGTATTTT. The chain links TRBV4-2 to TRBJ2-3; D could derive from TRBD1 or TRBD2 (6 bases each). V shed 6 bases and J shed 4 bases, with 14 bases lying between them. CDR3 length: 14 residues. Germline V lookup: CDR1 LGHNA, CDR2 YNFKEQ.

This chain links TRBV18 with TRBJ2-3; D gene uncertain. This CDR3 contains 15 residues. V was clipped by 3 bases and J by 1 base, with 11 bases between them. Germline values: CDR1 KGHSH, CDR2 LQKENI. The CDR3 coding sequence is TGTGCCAGCTCACCGGGTGTAACGGGCACAGATACGCAGTATTTT. Translating it yields CASSPGVTGTDTQYF.

The chain is built from TRBV5-6 and TRBJ2-7; a possible D gene is TRBD1 (6 bases). This CDR3 has 15 residues. Germline loops: CDR1 SGHDT, CDR2 YYEEEE. V lost 4 bases to trimming and J lost 5 bases, with 19 bases between them. The CDR3 region is CASSPDRFPTNEQYF. In DNA form, the CDR3 reads TGTGCCAGCAGCCCAGACAGGTTCCCCACTAACGAGCAGTACTTC.

The chain uses TRBV15 and TRBJ2-4; 7 nucleotides match TRBD1. The CDR3 runs to 17 residues. The germline CDR1 and CDR2 sequences are LNHNV and YYDKDF (reference sequence). V lost 0 bases to trimming and J lost 2 bases; unmatched junction nucleotides: 7. DNA for the CDR3: TGTGCCACCAGCAGAGATTGGGCGACAGGGCCCAAAAACATTCAGTACTTC. This sequence encodes CATSRDWATGPKNIQYF.

The chain uses TRBV28 and TRBJ2-1; a weak D match, TRBD2 (6 bases). CDR1 is MDHEN and CDR2 is SYDVKM in the germline V gene. The V end lost 5 bases, the J end lost 5 bases, and 19 bases lay between the germline ends. The CDR3 runs 16 residues. The CDR3 spells CASSGLAGRINNEQFF. The CDR3 DNA sequence: TGTGCCAGCAGTGGACTGGCGGGGCGGATTAACAATGAGCAGTTCTTC.

The J gene is TRBJ1-4, the V gene TRBV5-1, with D possibly being TRBD1 (6 bases). The CDR3 consists of 14 residues. Germline V lookup: CDR1 SGHRS, CDR2 YFSETQ. Trimming cost V 4 bases and J 8 bases, with 15 bases left between them. CDR3 amino acids: CASSGGQAGEKLFF. The CDR3 DNA is TGCGCCAGCAGCGGGGGACAAGCAGGGGAAAAACTGTTTTTT.

The chain combines TRBV5-1 with TRBJ2-5; D perhaps matches TRBD2 (6 bases). V was trimmed by 7 bases and J by 3 bases, leaving 13 bases between them. The CDR3 contains 13 residues. The germline V gene has CDR1 SGHRS and CDR2 YFSETQ. The CDR3 DNA reads as TGCGCCAGCCGGAGGGACCGGAAAGAGACCCAGTACTTC. Translated, it gives CASRRDRKETQYF. Combining the CDR3 with reference TRBV5-1 and TRBJ2-5 gives the whole variable domain KAGVTQTPRYLIKTRGQQVTLSCSPISGHRSVSWYQQTPGQGLQFLFEYFSETQRNKGNFPGRFSGRQFSNSRSEMNVSTLELGDSALYLCASRRDRKETQYFGPGTRLLVL.

V usage is TRBV10-3 and J usage is TRBJ2-5; D unresolved. Trimming left V 4 bases short and J 1 base short, with 7 bases between. There are 13 residues in the CDR3. Per germline, CDR1 ENHRY and CDR2 SYGVKD. The CDR3 spells CAISGAAQETQYF. Written as DNA, the CDR3 is TGTGCCATCAGTGGGGCAGCCCAAGAGACCCAGTACTTC.

The CDR3 region is CARSFDRLAGGYFTYEQYF. CDR3 nucleotide sequence: TGTGCCAGAAGCTTCGATCGACTAGCGGGTGGGTACTTCACCTACGAGCAGTACTTC. V and J are TRBV5-3 and TRBJ2-7; 10 bases are shared with TRBD2. TRBV5-3 is given ORF status, its function remaining uncertain. V gave up 2 bases and J gave up 2 bases; unmatched junction bases: 16. The CDR3 consists of 19 residues.

The V gene is TRBV19, the J gene TRBJ2-3; 12 positions match TRBD2. From germline, CDR1 is LNHDA and CDR2 SQIVND (reference sequence). The length of the CDR3 is 15 residues. With 5 bases clipped from V and 3 bases from J, the junction kept 3 bases outside the gene matches. The CDR3 reads CASSETSGRTDTQYF. For the CDR3, the DNA is TGTGCCAGTAGTGAGACTAGCGGGAGAACAGATACGCAGTATTTT. The full variable domain, its missing parts supplied by reference TRBV19 and TRBJ2-3, is DGGITQSPKYLFRKEGQNVTLSCEQNLNHDAMYWYRQDPGQGLRLIYYSQIVNDFQKGDIAEGYSVSREKKESFPLTVTSAQKNPTAFYLCASSETSGRTDTQYFGPGTRLTVL.

The J gene is TRBJ2-3, the V gene TRBV2; TRBD1 aligns across 10 bases. Trimming at V came to 6 bases and at J to 8 bases, leaving 17 bases not matched to a gene. The CDR3 contains 17 residues. Germline values: CDR1 SNHLY, CDR2 FYNNEI. In nucleotides, the CDR3 is TGTGCCAGCAGGGCCCGACAGGGGGCCTTCCTTTTGGGTACGCAGTATTTT. The encoded protein is CASRARQGAFLLGTQYF.

Notes on this clone: The same CDR3 also results from other DNA sequences found in this sample. This rearrangement joins TRBV28 to TRBJ2-7; maybe TRBD1 (6 bases). The V and J ends lost 4 bases and 2 bases respectively, with 9 bases between them. CDR1 and CDR2 (germline): MDHEN, SYDVKM. The CDR3 length is 13 residues. CDR3 coding DNA: TGTGCCAGCAGTTACACAGGGACCTACGAGCAGTACTTC. It translates to CASSYTGTYEQYF.

The chain is built from TRBV5-1 and TRBJ2-3; TRBD1 agrees at 8 bases. The CDR3 sequence is 13 residues long. The V and J ends lost 4 bases and 4 bases, in that order; junction bases with no gene match: 2. The V gene's germline CDR1 is SGHRS and CDR2 YFSETQ. CDR3 nucleotide sequence: TGCGCCAGCAGCCCACAGGGGGCAGATACGCAGTATTTT. Translated: CASSPQGADTQYF.

Of note for this clone: Distinct nucleotide sequences in the sample also encode this CDR3. This chain joins TRBV7-8 and TRBJ2-7, with TRBD1 as a possible D gene (6 bases). Trimming took off 5 bases at V and 4 bases at J, with 9 bases between the two ends. Germline V gives CDR1 SGHVS, CDR2 FQNEAQ. This CDR3 is built from 12 residues. DNA of the CDR3: TGTGCCAGCAGCCAGACAGGTTACGAGCAGTACTTC. Protein product: CASSQTGYEQYF.

CDR3 nucleotide sequence: TGTGCCAGTAGTATCCGCCCGGAAACCTACGAGCAGTACTTC. Protein product: CASSIRPETYEQYF. The chain couples TRBV19 to TRBJ2-7; no clear D. Germline V gene data show CDR1 as LNHDA and CDR2 as SQIVND (reference sequence). This CDR3 region has 14 residues. Deletions cut 3 bases from V and 2 bases from J, with 11 bases between.

This chain uses TRBV18 with TRBJ2-7; 10 bases match TRBD2. V shed 4 bases and J 1 base; nucleotides not matched to a gene: 7. The CDR3 length is 16 residues. The germline gives CDR1 KGHSH, CDR2 LQKENI. The CDR3 reads CASSLNQAGGSYEQYF. CDR3 DNA: TGTGCCAGCTCACTGAACCAAGCGGGAGGGTCCTACGAGCAGTACTTC.

The CDR3 spells CASSEGGPSAYNSPLHF. In DNA form, the CDR3 reads TGTGCCAGCAGTGAGGGGGGCCCCAGCGCCTATAATTCACCCCTCCACTTT. The chain employs TRBV2 and TRBJ1-6, with D maybe TRBD1 (6 bases). The CDR3 covers 17 residues. Germline CDR1 and CDR2: SNHLY and FYNNEI. V lost 3 bases, J lost 2 bases, and 14 bases lay in between.